This entry is about one T cell receptor beta chain. The table lists this clone with a few counts. No cognate antigen has been identified for it. Qualities for individual bases were not recorded, and no much larger clone is one base off. The cohort consisted of approximately 670 healthy bone marrow donors. All cohort members were sampled while nominally healthy, although unrecorded immune exposures were likely present. The donor was CMV seronegative and was included in the group of a few hundred seronegative cohort members. A peripheral blood sample was collected from each donor, and TCR beta sequencing was performed on peripheral blood mononuclear cells. The Qiagen DNeasy Blood Extraction Kit was used to extract genomic DNA from the blood cell samples. Measured from the cysteine to the phenylalanine, the CDR3 is 13 residues long. The entry retains the CDR3 DNA only, 39 bases that are in frame from base 1. CDR1 is given as SGHNT and CDR2 as YYREEE, both from the germline V gene (reference sequence). Trimming accounts for 4 bases at V and 2 bases at J, while the number of junction bases matched to no gene is 3.

This sample stems from a study of cytomegalovirus exposure and HLA in healthy donors (dated by TCRdb to about 2017). Concerning the study at large: An earlier analysis of some 600 of the donors reported over 250 Gb of sequence data and 95 million to 130 million unique TCR beta sequences obtained from around 190 million T cells. A later genetic analysis took genome-wide SNP genotypes for about three fifths of the 666 donors and used that subset as a discovery cohort. To study patterns of TCR occurrence, a later analysis re-analyzed previously published TCR beta repertoires from 666 donors and added high-resolution HLA genotyping. Rather than drawing on any new phenotypic data, the later analysis identified candidate immune exposures from TCR beta sequences and the way those sequences occurred across donors. The study was designed to test whether signatures of past pathogen exposure could be identified by cataloging public T cell receptors. Donor age, sex, ethnicity and CMV serostatus were collected together with the repertoire data. The number of typed donors differed by locus: about 620-630 for A, B, C, DRB1 and DQB1; some 500 for DQA1; some 590 for DPA1; and approximately 450 for DPB1. HLA typing included class I and class II loci at four-digit resolution. Along with the 666-subject first cohort, a separate validation cohort of about 110 different subjects was used. About five DR-DQ haplotypes were treated as single units for association and clustering because of strong linkage in the cohort. The study used immunosequencing to profile the T cell repertoires of approximately 650 subjects and linked those repertoires to cytomegalovirus serostatus. Approximately 300 gigabases of sequencing data and tens of millions of unique TCR sequences made up an early release that covered under 750 HLA-typed donors. Of the roughly 400 genotyped donors, 80% to 90% were placed in the genetic ancestry cluster associated with self-reported Caucasian donors. The study combined high-throughput TCR immunosequencing, statistical association of individual TCRs with disease status, and machine learning to predict cytomegalovirus infection status. An earlier analysis of some 600 of the donors applied high-throughput TCR beta sequencing to assess whether each TCR beta V gene segment acted as functional or pseudogenic. Across 300 to 500 genotyped donors of the cohort, an average of roughly 200,000 unique TCR beta nucleotide sequences per donor were sequenced, and approximately 19% of those sequences were non-productive. Every repertoire in the discovery cohort had been generated on one and the same sequencing platform.

Libraries were prepared through the immunoSEQ multiplex PCR assay. The multiplex PCR relied on a mix of 60 forward primers for TCR Vbeta segments and 13 reverse primers for TCR Jbeta segments. The CDR3 region of rearranged TCR beta genes was amplified from genomic DNA with a multiplex PCR assay. The amplified TCR beta libraries were sequenced on the Illumina HiSeq System as 87-base-pair reads. As for the authors' bioinformatics: A later analysis counted 75 million to 100 million unique TCR beta chains across the 600 to 850 repertoires, and 9 million to 14 million of these chains were shared by at least two donors. Raw reads were error-corrected and collapsed into unique sequences with a nearest-neighbor algorithm that merged closely related sequences to remove PCR and sequencing errors. CDR3 sequences were aligned to IMGT reference sequences to assign V, D and J gene segments. For a sequence to be retained, a match of at least six nucleotides was required to both a V gene segment and a J gene segment. A rearrangement was called productive if the CDR3 had no stop codons and remained in frame with V and J, and every other rearrangement was called non-productive. CDR3 was defined according to IMGT convention as the region running from the second conserved V-encoded cysteine to the conserved J-encoded phenylalanine. Sequences without an unambiguous match to a single V gene segment were excluded from the earlier analysis of 450 to 750 of the donors. In an earlier analysis of approximately 500 of the donors, a V segment was called functional when productive rearrangements were above 56.7%, and segregating when the standard deviation between donors exceeded 5%. A statistical classification framework was built for diagnosing cytomegalovirus status from the catalog of TCR beta chain sequences. In a later analysis, TCR nucleotide sequences were compared against IMGT/GENE-DB human TR gene sequences so that V and J genes could be assigned. A later analysis assigned CDR3 sequences and most-parsimonious VDJ recombination scenarios with the TCRdist pipeline. In a later analysis, each TCR beta chain was defined by its CDR3 amino acid sequence together with its V-gene family, and reads without a unique V-gene family were excluded. A later analysis removed 500 to 650 highly shared, low-generation-probability nucleotide sequences to deal with suspected cross-contamination and a sequencing artifact. In a later analysis, a clonal expansion index was calculated for each public chain from normalized within-repertoire ranks of inferred template counts. Generation probabilities in a later analysis came from a VDJ recombination model fitted to out-of-frame rearrangements, and those results were checked against IGoR. In a later analysis, TCR-TCR, TCR-HLA and TCR-CMV co-occurrence was scored with hypergeometric tests, and a repertoire-size bias correction was applied to TCR pairs. A later analysis estimated false discovery rates by permuting HLA or CMV assignments 20 times. A later analysis grouped co-occurring TCRs with DBSCAN, adding TCRdist sequence similarity when clustering within HLA-allele-positive subsets. For co-occurrence clustering, repertoires with fewer than 30,000 or more than 120,000 public chains were excluded, along with four or five repertoires with anomalous nucleotide sharing. The table was pulled from immuneACCESS by TCRdb, which kept in-frame rearrangements only. Such tables lose some clones; where checked, under half of the loss comes from unresolved V genes, and the rest has no known cause. V and J calls and clone size are copied from that table; D and trimming were computed from the DNA. In this sample the table shows roughly 200,000 clones, approximately 85% of which occur a single time. Of the sample, about 2.3% falls within the top ten clones.

On the study overall, not on this receptor specifically: In a later analysis, several top co-occurrence clusters were reported to appear linked to parvovirus B19, influenza, CMV and Epstein-Barr virus. In vitro tests confirmed that a few of the cytomegalovirus-associated TCR beta chains recognize cytomegalovirus antigens. A cluster of highly shared sequence variants was judged likely to represent a technical artifact of the sequencing pipeline. A later analysis found that HLA-associated TCR beta chains were more clonally expanded and had lower generation probabilities than equally common non-associated chains. According to a later analysis, most CMV-associated TCR beta chains appeared to be HLA-restricted, and the HLA associations seemed to be driven largely by CMV exposure. Assigning TCR associations to individual alleles was difficult when HLA alleles, especially DR and DQ, strongly co-occurred. Some IMGT-functional V segments, including TRBV6-2 and TRBV6-3, could not be told apart with the 87-base-pair reads, so those segments were excluded. In both the original and validation cohorts, the classifier was reported to diagnose cytomegalovirus status with high specificity and sensitivity. Correlated functional status among segregating V segments might be attributable to linkage disequilibrium, but an unknown experimental factor could not be ruled out. CMV serostatus was the only immune exposure information available for the cohort. A later analysis associated 15,000 or so TCR beta sequences with specific HLA alleles at a false discovery rate of 0.05. Because some donors lacked HLA typing at each locus, the association tests relied only on the typed subset. Across donors, most TCR sequences were observed very rarely, whereas some public TCRs were present in many individuals. The study listed 150 to 200 TCR beta chains as associated with cytomegalovirus. In an earlier analysis of 587 of the donors, most TCR beta V segments appeared in productive rearrangements about 90% or about 30% of the time, broadly matching IMGT annotations. This cohort had only TCR beta chains sequenced, and the lack of alpha or paired-chain data limited which features could be detected. A later genetic analysis associated a missense DCLRE1C variant with V-gene and J-gene trimming of TCR beta chains, and an independent cohort replicated the association. A further reported finding was that TCR beta sequences accurately predicted the HLA-A and HLA-B alleles for most subjects in the first cohort. The authors suggested that the approach could potentially be extended to other disease states and immunological phenotypes. According to a later analysis, TCR association rates differed among HLA loci, with DRB1 alleles showing the most associated TCRs and HLA-C alleles showing the fewest. Because counts were too low, roughly 16 rarely observed V segments, including chromosome 9 orphons, were left out of the earlier analysis of about 500 of the donors. A later genetic analysis reported fewer N-insertions in productive TCRs among donors in an Asian-associated ancestry cluster than the roughly 640-donor mean. The presence/absence analyses assumed that sequencing depth was roughly uniform across donors, and that assumption may not be true.

The sequence was collected from a woman aged 45-60 years in good health and CMV-seronegative. The specimen sequenced was PBMCs. The rearranged segments are TRBV5-4 and TRBJ2-7; 7 bases in between match TRBD1. At the DNA level, the sequence is TGTGCCAGCAGCCCCGGGACAGCCTACGAGCAGTACTTC. Its translation is CASSPGTAYEQYF. With the portions outside the CDR3 filled from the reference TRBV5-4 and TRBJ2-7 genes, the complete variable region becomes ETGVTQSPTHLIKTRGQQVTLRCSSQSGHNTVSWYQQALGQGPQFIFQYYREEENGRGNFPPRFSGLQFPNYSSELNVNALELDDSALYLCASSPGTAYEQYFGPGTRLTVT.